Presented here are 20 T cell receptor beta chains from one specimen sequenced in a study of beta chain features in type 1 diabetes. Study-wide findings and caveats: There was a moderate but significant shortening of TCRB CDR3s in all four CD4+ subsets of Type 1 diabetes patients.

Their antigen targets remain unknown. What was sequenced were expressed TCRB transcripts, since all of the isolated RNA had been reverse transcribed. Sequenced by immunoSEQ multiplex PCR; TCRdb stores in-frame clones only, minus some. In the table there are nearly 350,000 clones, 9.3% of which are singletons. The specimen was central memory CD4+ T cells from blood. The receptors here all came from a man younger than 45 with type 1 diabetes.

Only a few counts were recorded for this clone. Since a much larger clone is just one base distant, this may be a read error. The same CDR3 is also encoded by other DNA sequences in this sample. This sequence joins TRBV28 and TRBJ2-5; D uncertain. The germline V gene has CDR1 MDHEN and CDR2 SYDVKM. The CDR3 contains 11 residues. Deletions cut 6 bases from V and 3 bases from J, with 5 bases between. This chain's CDR3 is CASSLEETQYF. The CDR3 DNA follows: TGTGCCAGCAGCTTAGAAGAGACCCAGTACTTC.

This chain joins TRBV30 and TRBJ1-2; D ambiguous. Trimming shortened V by 1 base and J by 0 bases, and 6 bases separated the two germline ends. In germline, CDR1 is GTSNPN, CDR2 SVGIG (reference sequence). The CDR3 is made up of 13 amino acids. CDR3 residues: CAWSAQSNYGYTF. In DNA form, the CDR3 reads TGTGCCTGGAGTGCTCAGTCTAACTATGGCTACACCTTC.

V and J are TRBV27 and TRBJ2-7, with 8 bases that match TRBD2. J lost 0 bases, V lost 4 bases, and 5 bases had no gene match. This CDR3 contains 15 residues. The germline V gene has CDR1 MNHEY and CDR2 SMNVEV (reference sequence). The CDR3 nucleotides read TGTGCCAGCAGTTGGGGCGGGGGGAGCTCCTACGAGCAGTACTTC. It encodes CASSWGGGSSYEQYF.

This clone was seen a few times. This chain links TRBV5-1 with TRBJ2-5; D is perhaps TRBD2 (7 bases). The CDR3 loop spans 11 amino acids. Germline V gives CDR1 SGHRS, CDR2 YFSETQ. Trimming took 7 bases from V and 5 from J, leaving 9 bases between them. The chain's CDR3 is CASRGAETQYF. The CDR3 nucleotides read TGCGCCAGCCGGGGGGCTGAGACCCAGTACTTC.

This clone was picked up a small number of times. Likely a read error: the CDR3 ends without its conserved phenylalanine or tryptophan. V gene TRBV6-5 combines with J gene TRBJ1-1, with no clear D. V was shortened by 7 bases and J by 6 bases, with 15 bases between the two germline ends. The length of the CDR3 is 13 residues. CDR1 and CDR2 from the germline V gene are MNHEY and SVGAGI. The CDR3 DNA reads as TGTGCCAGCACCATCGATATTAACGCTGAAGCTTTCCTT. Translation: CASTIDINAEAFL.

The chain links TRBV6-5 to TRBJ2-2, with 8 bases matching TRBD1. With V trimmed by 7 bases and J by 0 bases, 1 base remained unmatched. Germline V gene lookup returns CDR1 MNHEY and CDR2 SVGAGI. The CDR3 has 14 residues. CDR3 protein: CASMGQANTGELFF. Written as DNA, the CDR3 is TGTGCCAGCATGGGACAGGCGAACACCGGGGAGCTGTTTTTT.

The CDR3 reads CSVEGPGPYYNEQFF. Written as DNA, the CDR3 is TGCAGCGTTGAAGGTCCGGGGCCTTATTACAATGAGCAGTTCTTC. The chain carries TRBV29-1 and TRBJ2-1; D assignment may be TRBD1 or TRBD2 (5 bases each). This CDR3 has 15 residues. Trimming pared 1 base from V and 4 bases from J, leaving 14 bases between. Per the germline V gene, CDR1 is SQVTM and CDR2 is ANQGSEA.

This clone has at least ten counts. Here the CDR3 reads CASTLLAGVRDEQFF. In DNA form, the CDR3 reads TGTGCCAGCACCTTACTAGCGGGGGTTCGGGATGAGCAGTTCTTC. V gene TRBV28 combines with J gene TRBJ2-1; 11 bases line up with TRBD2. Trimming took 7 bases from V and 8 from J; bases not matched to a gene: 10. Germline loops: CDR1 MDHEN, CDR2 SYDVKM. The CDR3 length is 15 residues. Variable domain in full (rest from reference TRBV28 and TRBJ2-1): DVKVTQSSRYLVKRTGEKVFLECVQDMDHENMFWYRQDPGLGLRLIYFSYDVKMKEKGDIPEGYSVSREKKERFSLILESASTNQTSMYLCASTLLAGVRDEQFFGPGTRLTVL.

This clone was seen a handful of times. The chain combines TRBV7-8 with TRBJ2-5; 8 bases agree with TRBD2. CDR1 and CDR2 (germline): SGHVS, FQNEAQ. Trimming cost V 1 base and J 5 bases; bases outside gene matches: 9. The CDR3 extends over 16 amino acids. In nucleotides, the CDR3 is TGTGCCAGCAGCTTAGTTTGGATTAGCGGGGTCGAGACCCAGTACTTC. Translated: CASSLVWISGVETQYF.

The V call is TRBV5-6, the J call TRBJ2-5; D remains ambiguous. This CDR3 spans 11 amino acids. Germline V gene sequence: CDR1 SGHDT, CDR2 YYEEEE. V dropped 3 bases and J dropped 5 bases, with 5 bases sitting between them. The CDR3 region has the DNA TGTGCCAGCAGCTACGCGGAGACCCAGTACTTC. This codes for CASSYAETQYF.

The CDR3 DNA is TGTGCCAGCAGTTACTCTGCCACCTACACCGGGGAGCTGTTTTTT. It is translated as CASSYSATYTGELFF. The V gene is TRBV6-5, the J gene TRBJ2-2, with D hard to call. CDR3 size: 15 residues. The V and J ends lost 0 bases and 3 bases respectively, with 8 bases between them. In germline, CDR1 is MNHEY, CDR2 SVGAGI.

The rearrangement uses TRBV6-6 and TRBJ2-5; TRBD2 matches 7 bases. CDR3 size: 14 residues. Trimming removed 7 bases from V and 4 bases from J; junction bases left unmatched: 9. In germline, CDR1 is MNHNY, CDR2 SVGAGI (reference sequence). CDR3 in amino acids: CASTGLGEGETQYF. CDR3 coding DNA: TGTGCCAGCACAGGTTTGGGGGAGGGAGAGACCCAGTACTTC.

This clone has just a few counts. The rearrangement links TRBV7-9 to TRBJ2-3; no definite D call. In germline, CDR1 is SEHNR, CDR2 FQNEAQ (reference sequence). The CDR3 length is 14 residues. The germline V and J ends were trimmed by 0 bases and 5 bases, with 9 bases remaining between them. CDR3 in DNA: TGTGCCAGCAGCTTAGCGTCATCTGGAGATACGCAGTATTTT. It is translated as CASSLASSGDTQYF.

In the case of this clone: This CDR3 is also generated by other DNA sequences in the sample. V usage is TRBV28 and J usage is TRBJ1-5; 8 bases match TRBD1. The CDR3 contains 14 residues. The trim removed 4 bases at V and 7 bases at J, leaving 6 bases unmatched. Germline lookup yields CDR1 MDHEN and CDR2 SYDVKM. The CDR3 region is CASSSGQGGQPQHF. The DNA for the CDR3 is TGTGCCAGCAGTTCAGGACAGGGTGGACAGCCCCAGCATTTT.

This clone appeared a few times. The chain has TRBV7-2 and TRBJ2-5; 8 bases map to TRBD1. This CDR3 is built from 15 residues. Trimming cost V 5 bases and J 5 bases; bases outside gene matches: 10. Germline assignment: CDR1 SGHTA and CDR2 FQGNSA. The CDR3 protein is CASSRDRGRHETQYF. The CDR3 nucleotides are TGTGCCAGCAGCAGAGACAGGGGCAGACACGAGACCCAGTACTTC.

This clone was found a few times. V and J are TRBV10-3 and TRBJ1-1; D is uncertain. Trimming took 7 bases from V and 10 from J, leaving 19 bases between them. Germline V gives CDR1 ENHRY, CDR2 SYGVKD. CDR3 length: 13 residues. CDR3 loop: CAITREVGEGAFF. The CDR3 DNA sequence: TGTGCCATCACCCGGGAGGTGGGTGAAGGAGCTTTCTTT.

V and J are TRBV19 and TRBJ2-1; possibly TRBD1 for D (6 bases). V dropped 0 bases and J dropped 4 bases, with 10 bases sitting between them. This CDR3 is 15 amino acids long. CDR1 and CDR2 (germline): LNHDA, SQIVND (reference sequence). CDR3 nucleotides: TGTGCCAGTAGTATAGAGGCGGACAGTTACAATGAGCAGTTCTTC. Its protein is CASSIEADSYNEQFF.

The chain combines TRBV7-2 with TRBJ2-5, with 13 bases matching TRBD2. This CDR3 is 16 amino acids long. J lost 5 bases, V lost 4 bases, and 7 bases had no gene match. Germline CDR1 reads SGHTA; CDR2 reads FQGNSA. Here the CDR3 reads CASSSGLAGVGETQYF. The DNA of the CDR3 is TGTGCCAGCAGCTCCGGACTAGCGGGGGTTGGGGAGACCCAGTACTTC.

This chain links TRBV4-3 with TRBJ2-7; a possible D gene is TRBD1 (6 bases). The CDR3 extends over 14 amino acids. Germline values: CDR1 LGHNA, CDR2 YSLEER. V dropped 0 bases and J dropped 2 bases, with 8 bases sitting between them. The CDR3 coding sequence is TGCGCCAGCAGCCAAGATACAGGGCCCTACGAGCAGTACTTC. It yields the protein CASSQDTGPYEQYF.

This clone was detected only a few times. The chain uses TRBV14 and TRBJ2-5; D is uncertain. From germline, CDR1 is SGHDN and CDR2 FVKESK. CDR3 length equals 14 residues. V was clipped by 1 base and J by 11 bases, with 17 bases between them. This chain's CDR3 is CASSQAARLGWQYF. The CDR3 nucleotides are TGTGCCAGCAGCCAAGCGGCTCGTCTCGGGTGGCAGTACTTC.